This T cell receptor (beta chain) was sequenced during a study of identical twins. TCRdb re-called the 5' RACE reads with MiXCR, one entry per CDR3 protein. The sample records some 250,000 distinct CDR3 sequences, over 5% being singletons. This clonotype was detected only a few times. What it binds is unknown. Study-wide results and caveats: Partly confounded zero-insertion analyses could result from invariant MAIT and iNKT cells. Twins' excess sharing was less marked for out-of-frame beta sequences.

Germline values: CDR1 SGHNT, CDR2 YENEEA. CDR3 length: 13 residues. V shed 5 bases and J shed 5 bases, with 12 bases lying between them. These data also featured in a second study, about T cells expressing NK-cell markers.

The V call is TRBV11-3, the J call TRBJ1-1, with a possible D match to TRBD1 (6 bases). This TCR derives from a woman aged 18-30 years in good health. The source material was CD8+ T cells sorted from blood. The CDR3 nucleotides are TGTGCCAGCAGCCCAAGAAGGGGGACTGAAGCTTTCTTT. As protein: CASSPRRGTEAFF.